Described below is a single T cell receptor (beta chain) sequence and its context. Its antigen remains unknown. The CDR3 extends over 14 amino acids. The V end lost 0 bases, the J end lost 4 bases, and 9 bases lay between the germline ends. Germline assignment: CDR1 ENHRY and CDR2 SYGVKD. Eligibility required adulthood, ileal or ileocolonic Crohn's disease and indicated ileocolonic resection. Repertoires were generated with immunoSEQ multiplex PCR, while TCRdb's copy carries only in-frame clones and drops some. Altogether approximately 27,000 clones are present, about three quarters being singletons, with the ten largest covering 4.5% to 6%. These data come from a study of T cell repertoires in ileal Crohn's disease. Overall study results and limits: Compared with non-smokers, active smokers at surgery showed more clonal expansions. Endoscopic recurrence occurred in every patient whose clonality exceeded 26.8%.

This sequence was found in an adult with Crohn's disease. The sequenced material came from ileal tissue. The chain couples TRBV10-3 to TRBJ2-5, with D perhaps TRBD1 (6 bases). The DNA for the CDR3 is TGTGCCATCAGTGAGTCGGAAGGGGGAGAGACCCAGTACTTC. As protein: CAISESEGGETQYF.